These 2 T cell receptor beta chains were sequenced from one sample in a study of T cell responses to AZD1222 COVID-19 vaccine. Repertoires were generated with immunoSEQ multiplex PCR, while TCRdb's copy carries only in-frame clones and drops some. Counted here are 180,000 or so clones, 94% occurring once; the ten biggest clones make up approximately 0.64%. The sample was peripheral blood, taken on day 0 of AZD1222 vaccination. The source of these receptors is an adult in good health.

The rearrangement links TRBV9 to TRBJ2-2; D perhaps matches TRBD2 (6 bases). The CDR3 covers 17 residues. Germline CDR1 and CDR2: SGDLS and YYNGEE. Trimming took 4 bases from V and 7 from J, leaving 23 bases between them. The chain's CDR3 is CASSPGVGRDGGGELFF. CDR3 bases: TGTGCCAGCAGCCCGGGGGTCGGGCGGGACGGAGGCGGGGAGCTGTTTTTT.

The rearrangement links TRBV6-5 to TRBJ1-1; perhaps TRBD1 as D (5 bases). Trimming removed 0 bases from V and 0 bases from J, with 8 bases in between. Germline-derived CDR1 and CDR2 are MNHEY and SVGAGI. This CDR3 has 15 amino acids. CDR3 protein: CASSYSGVMNTEAFF. The CDR3 DNA reads as TGTGCCAGCAGTTACTCAGGGGTGATGAACACTGAAGCTTTCTTT.